The entry below describes one T cell receptor (beta chain). What it recognizes is unknown. The sample originates from a study of radiotherapy plus CTLA-4 blockade in lung cancer. Findings of the study overall: Once radiotherapy plus ipilimumab had been given, TCR clones derived from tumor expanded in blood.

Using immunoSEQ multiplex PCR, the repertoire was profiled, and TCRdb retains in-frame clones only, with some absent. The sample records roughly 78,000 clones, over 65% being singletons. The CDR3 is made up of 13 amino acids. The V gene's germline CDR1 is MDHEN and CDR2 SYDVKM. The V segment lost 6 bases and the J segment 8 bases; nucleotides outside the gene matches: 6. The source of this sequence is a human donor with non-small cell lung cancer who had a complete response to radiotherapy plus ipilimumab. This chain connects TRBV28 to TRBJ1-3, with 8 nucleotides matching TRBD1. Specimen: peripheral blood, collected from a patient treated with radiotherapy plus ipilimumab. The CDR3 coding sequence is TGTGCCAGCAGGACAGGGGCCCGAGACACCATATATTTT. Protein: CASRTGARDTIYF.